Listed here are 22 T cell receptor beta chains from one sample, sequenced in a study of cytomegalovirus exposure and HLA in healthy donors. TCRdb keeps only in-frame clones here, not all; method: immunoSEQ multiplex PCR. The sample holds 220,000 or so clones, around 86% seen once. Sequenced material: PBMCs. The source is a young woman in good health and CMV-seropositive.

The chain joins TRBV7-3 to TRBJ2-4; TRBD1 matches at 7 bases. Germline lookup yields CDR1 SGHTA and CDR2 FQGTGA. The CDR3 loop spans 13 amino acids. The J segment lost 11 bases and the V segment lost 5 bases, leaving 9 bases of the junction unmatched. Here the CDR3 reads CASSVTGTEFQYF. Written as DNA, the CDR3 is TGTGCCAGCAGCGTTACCGGGACAGAGTTTCAGTACTTC.

The CDR3 coding sequence is TGTGCCAGCAGTCCTAGCGGGGGGGACTACGAGCAGTACTTC. Translated, it gives CASSPSGGDYEQYF. The rearrangement links TRBV28 to TRBJ2-7; 12 bases align to TRBD2. The germline V gene has CDR1 MDHEN and CDR2 SYDVKM. This CDR3 has 14 amino acids. Trimming cost V 5 bases and J 3 bases; bases outside gene matches: 2.

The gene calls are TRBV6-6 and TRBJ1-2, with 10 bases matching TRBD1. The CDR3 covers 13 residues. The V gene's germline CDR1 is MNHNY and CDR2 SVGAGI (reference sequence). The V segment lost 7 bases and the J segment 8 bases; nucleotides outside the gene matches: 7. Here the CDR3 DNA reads TGTGCCAGCATGGGACAGGGGTCGGGGGGCTACACCTTC. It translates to CASMGQGSGGYTF.

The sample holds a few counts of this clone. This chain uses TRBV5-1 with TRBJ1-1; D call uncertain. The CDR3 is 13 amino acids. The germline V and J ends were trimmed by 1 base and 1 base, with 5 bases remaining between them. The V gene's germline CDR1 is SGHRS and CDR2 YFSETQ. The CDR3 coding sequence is TGCGCCAGCAGCTTGTGGAGGAACACTGAAGCTTTCTTT. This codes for CASSLWRNTEAFF.

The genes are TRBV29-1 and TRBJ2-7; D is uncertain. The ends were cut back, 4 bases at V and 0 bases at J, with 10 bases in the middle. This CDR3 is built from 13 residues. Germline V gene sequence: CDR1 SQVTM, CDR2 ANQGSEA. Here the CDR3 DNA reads TGCAGCGTTGGCGCGAGGAGCTCCTACGAGCAGTACTTC. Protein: CSVGARSSYEQYF.

The CDR3: CASSPIGRDNQPQHF. Here the CDR3 DNA reads TGCGCCAGCAGCCCAATAGGCAGGGACAATCAGCCCCAGCATTTT. V is TRBV4-1 and J is TRBJ1-5, with TRBD1 as a possible D gene (5 bases). V shed 4 bases and J shed 3 bases, with 13 bases lying between them. The germline V gene encodes CDR1 MGHRA and CDR2 YSYEKL. This CDR3 is 15 amino acids long.

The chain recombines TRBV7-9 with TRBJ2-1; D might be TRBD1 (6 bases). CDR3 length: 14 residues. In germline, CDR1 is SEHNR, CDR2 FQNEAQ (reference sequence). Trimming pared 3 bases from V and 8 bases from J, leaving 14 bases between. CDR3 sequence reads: CASSLRLGADEQFF. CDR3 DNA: TGTGCCAGCAGCTTGCGGCTGGGGGCGGATGAGCAGTTCTTC.

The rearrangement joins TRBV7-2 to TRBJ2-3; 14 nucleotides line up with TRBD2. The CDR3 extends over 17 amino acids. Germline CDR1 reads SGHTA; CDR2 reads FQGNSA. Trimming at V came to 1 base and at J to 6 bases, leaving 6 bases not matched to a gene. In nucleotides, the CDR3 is TGTGCCAGCAGCTTAGGTTGGAGACTAGCGGGAGGGGATACGCAGTATTTT. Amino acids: CASSLGWRLAGGDTQYF.

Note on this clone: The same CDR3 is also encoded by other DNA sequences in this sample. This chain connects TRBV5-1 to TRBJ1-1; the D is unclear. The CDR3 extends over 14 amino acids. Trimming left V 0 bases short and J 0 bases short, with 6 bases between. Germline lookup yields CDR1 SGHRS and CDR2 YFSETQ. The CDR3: CASSLGQMNTEAFF. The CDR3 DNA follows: TGCGCCAGCAGCTTGGGGCAGATGAACACTGAAGCTTTCTTT.

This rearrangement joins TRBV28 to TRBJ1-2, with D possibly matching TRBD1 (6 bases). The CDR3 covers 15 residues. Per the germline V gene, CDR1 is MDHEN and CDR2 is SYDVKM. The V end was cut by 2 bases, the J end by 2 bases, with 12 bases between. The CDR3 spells CASSLIQGKNYGYTF. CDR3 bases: TGTGCCAGCAGTTTAATCCAGGGGAAGAACTATGGCTACACCTTC.

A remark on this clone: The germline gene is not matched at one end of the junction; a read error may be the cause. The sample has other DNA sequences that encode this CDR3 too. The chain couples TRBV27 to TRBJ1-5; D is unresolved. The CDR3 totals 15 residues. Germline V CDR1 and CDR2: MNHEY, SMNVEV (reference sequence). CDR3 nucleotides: TGTGCCAGCAGTTTATCCCCCTTTAGCAATCAACCCCAGCATTTT. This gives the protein CASSLSPFSNQPQHF.

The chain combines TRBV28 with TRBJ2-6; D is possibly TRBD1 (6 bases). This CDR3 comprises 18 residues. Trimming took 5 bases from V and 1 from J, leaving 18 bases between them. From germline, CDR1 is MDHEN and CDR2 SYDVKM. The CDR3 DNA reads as TGTGCCAGCAGTCGCCCCCAGGGGAAATCTTCTGGGGCCAACGTCCTGACTTTC. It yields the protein CASSRPQGKSSGANVLTF.

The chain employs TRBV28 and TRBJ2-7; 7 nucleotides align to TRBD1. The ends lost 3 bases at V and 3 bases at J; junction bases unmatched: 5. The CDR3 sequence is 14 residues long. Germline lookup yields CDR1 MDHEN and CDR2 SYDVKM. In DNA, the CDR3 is TGTGCCAGCAGTTTTAACAGGGGTGGCTACGAGCAGTACTTC. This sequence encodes CASSFNRGGYEQYF.

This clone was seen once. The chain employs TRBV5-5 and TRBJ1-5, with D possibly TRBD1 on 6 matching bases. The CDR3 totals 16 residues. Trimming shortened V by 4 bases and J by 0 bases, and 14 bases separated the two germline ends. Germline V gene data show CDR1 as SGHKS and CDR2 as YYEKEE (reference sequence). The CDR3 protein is CASSPHTGNSNQPQHF. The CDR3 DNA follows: TGTGCCAGCAGCCCCCACACAGGGAATAGCAATCAGCCCCAGCATTTT.

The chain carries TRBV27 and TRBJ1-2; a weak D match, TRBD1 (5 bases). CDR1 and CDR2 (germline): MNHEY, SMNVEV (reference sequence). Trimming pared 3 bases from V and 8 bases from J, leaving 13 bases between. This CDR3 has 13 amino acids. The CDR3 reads CASSLRGLEGYTF. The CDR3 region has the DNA TGTGCCAGCAGTTTGCGGGGGTTGGAGGGCTACACCTTC.

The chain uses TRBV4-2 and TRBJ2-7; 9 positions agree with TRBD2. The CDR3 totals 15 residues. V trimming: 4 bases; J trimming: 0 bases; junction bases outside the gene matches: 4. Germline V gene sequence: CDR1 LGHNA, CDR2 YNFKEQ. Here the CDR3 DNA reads TGTGCCAGCAGCCCCACGACTAGCGGCTCCTACGAGCAGTACTTC. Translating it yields CASSPTTSGSYEQYF.

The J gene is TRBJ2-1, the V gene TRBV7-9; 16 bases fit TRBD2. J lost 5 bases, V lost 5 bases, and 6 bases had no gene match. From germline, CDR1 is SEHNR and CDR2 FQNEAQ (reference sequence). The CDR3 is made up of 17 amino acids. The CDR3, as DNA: TGTGCCAGCAGCGCCCCGGGACTAGCGGGAGGGCACAATGAGCAGTTCTTC. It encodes CASSAPGLAGGHNEQFF.

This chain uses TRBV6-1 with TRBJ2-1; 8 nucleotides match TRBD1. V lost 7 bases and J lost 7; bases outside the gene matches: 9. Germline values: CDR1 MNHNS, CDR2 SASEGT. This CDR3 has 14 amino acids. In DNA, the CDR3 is TGTGCCAGCATCCTGAGGACAGGGAGGAATGAGCAGTTCTTC. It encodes CASILRTGRNEQFF.

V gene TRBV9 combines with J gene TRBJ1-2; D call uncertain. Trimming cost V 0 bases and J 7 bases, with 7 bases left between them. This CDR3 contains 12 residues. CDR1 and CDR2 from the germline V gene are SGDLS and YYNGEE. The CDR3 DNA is TGTGCCAGCAGCGTAGGGGCAGCTGGCTACACCTTC. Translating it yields CASSVGAAGYTF. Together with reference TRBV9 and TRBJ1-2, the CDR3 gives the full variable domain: DSGVTQTPKHLITATGQRVTLRCSPRSGDLSVYWYQQSLDQGLQFLIQYYNGEERAKGNILERFSAQQFPDLHSELNLSSLELGDSALYFCASSVGAAGYTFGSGTRLTVV.

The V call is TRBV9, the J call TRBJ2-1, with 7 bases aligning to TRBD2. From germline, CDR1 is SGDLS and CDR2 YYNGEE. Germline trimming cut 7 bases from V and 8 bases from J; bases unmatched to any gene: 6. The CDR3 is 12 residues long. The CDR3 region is CASRAGFYEQFF. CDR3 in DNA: TGTGCCAGCCGAGCGGGATTCTATGAGCAGTTCTTC.

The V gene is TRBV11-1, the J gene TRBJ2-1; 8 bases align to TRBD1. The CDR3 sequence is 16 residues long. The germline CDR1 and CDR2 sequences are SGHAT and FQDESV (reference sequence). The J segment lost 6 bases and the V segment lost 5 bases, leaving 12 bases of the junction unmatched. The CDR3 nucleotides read TGTGCCAGCAGCGACGACAGGGGACCCGACAGCAATGAGCAGTTCTTC. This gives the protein CASSDDRGPDSNEQFF.

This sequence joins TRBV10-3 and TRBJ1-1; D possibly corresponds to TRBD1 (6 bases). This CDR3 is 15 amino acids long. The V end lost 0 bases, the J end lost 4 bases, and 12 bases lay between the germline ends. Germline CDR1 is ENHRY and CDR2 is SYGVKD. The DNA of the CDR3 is TGTGCCATCAGTGAGTCGAGGGGGATGGGCACTGAAGCTTTCTTT. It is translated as CAISESRGMGTEAFF.